These 29 T cell receptor beta chains were sequenced from one sample in a study of T cell repertoires in cytomegalovirus infection (dated by TCRdb to between 2019 and 2020). Reads for this sample came from an Illumina HiSeq 1500. TCRdb redid the processing of the public reads, applying fastp at Q25 and MiXCR, and retained in-frame beta chains. Under each unique CDR3 protein, matching rows form one entry showing the most common genes and DNA. A total of hundreds of thousands of distinct CDR3 sequences appear in this sample, 20% to 25% of them only once. The top ten hold around 8% of the sample. Sequencing used CD8+ T cells from PBMCs. The receptors come from a human donor in good health (CMV status not recorded). Some clones in this sample may be carry-over from other donors' samples.

The V gene is TRBV11-2, the J gene TRBJ1-2; D is uncertain. V lost 3 bases to trimming and J lost 4 bases, with 12 bases between them. This CDR3 comprises 14 residues. Germline V gene sequence: CDR1 SGHAT, CDR2 FQNNGV. The DNA of the CDR3 is TGTGCCAGCAGCTTGGTGACGGCTCTCTATGGCTACACCTTC. Translated, it gives CASSLVTALYGYTF.

This clonotype was observed many times. J is TRBJ1-2 and V is TRBV11-1; TRBD1 might be the D (5 bases). The CDR3 is 13 residues long. The germline CDR1 and CDR2 sequences are SGHAT and FQDESV (reference sequence). V lost 3 bases and J lost 6, with 11 bases in between. CDR3: CASSFGSGDGYTF. The CDR3 nucleotides read TGTGCCAGCAGCTTCGGCTCGGGGGATGGCTACACCTTC.

This clonotype has a count of ten or more. The rearrangement joins TRBV4-1 to TRBJ1-6; 9 bases map to TRBD1. The CDR3 totals 16 residues. V was clipped by 1 base and J by 9 bases; unmatched bases: 7. Germline V CDR1 and CDR2: MGHRA, YSYEKL. CDR3 residues: CASSQGTGARGSPLHF. CDR3 in DNA: TGCGCCAGCAGCCAAGGGACAGGGGCCAGAGGTTCACCCCTCCACTTT.

Points on this clonotype: A read error may explain this, as a much larger clone is one base away. This sequence joins TRBV7-9 and TRBJ1-2; a possible D gene is TRBD1 (6 bases). The CDR3 has 13 amino acids. Germline V gives CDR1 SEHNR, CDR2 FQNEAQ (reference sequence). CDR3 loop: CASTTGSYYGHTF. The DNA of the CDR3 is TGTGCCAGTACTACAGGGTCCTACTATGGCCACACCTTC.

The chain couples TRBV6-6 to TRBJ1-2; 7 bases are shared with TRBD1. The CDR3 totals 13 residues. The ends lost 3 bases at V and 6 bases at J; junction bases unmatched: 4. Germline-derived CDR1 and CDR2 are MNHNY and SVGAGI (reference sequence). The CDR3 protein is CASSYGTENGYTF. Written as DNA, the CDR3 is TGTGCCAGCAGTTATGGGACAGAAAATGGCTACACCTTC.

V is TRBV9 and J is TRBJ1-3; 8 nucleotides line up with TRBD1. This CDR3 contains 21 residues. In germline, CDR1 is SGDLS, CDR2 YYNGEE. V was pared by 3 bases and J by 0 bases, with 20 bases of the junction left unmatched. The CDR3 nucleotides read TGTGCCAGCAGCGCGCGCAACCAACCAGCCGGGACAGGCGTCTCTGGAAACACCATATATTTT. Its translation: CASSARNQPAGTGVSGNTIYF.

This clonotype has a handful of counts. The DNA is omitted, as the CDR3 cannot be located on it reliably, and the CDR3 follows TCRdb's listing. Here the CDR3 reads CAISESPFGAVYGYTF. V is TRBV10-3 and J is TRBJ1-2; the tabulated D call, TRBD1, remains unverified against the DNA. The CDR3 length is 16 residues, termini included. In germline, CDR1 is ENHRY, CDR2 SYGVKD.

This clonotype was counted many times. This CDR3 is CASSFLSRKETQYF. Here the CDR3 DNA reads TGTGCCAGCAGCTTTCTCAGCCGAAAAGAGACCCAGTACTTC. This chain uses TRBV7-6 with TRBJ2-5, with D hard to call. Germline V gene lookup returns CDR1 SGHVS and CDR2 FNYEAQ. This CDR3 spans 14 amino acids. Deletions cut 3 bases from V and 3 bases from J, with 11 bases between.

The sample holds many counts of this clonotype. This chain uses TRBV7-9 with TRBJ1-1, with D uncertain. With 1 base removed from V and 0 bases from J, the gap between germline ends came to 12 bases. Looked up from germline, CDR1 is SEHNR and CDR2 is FQNEAQ (reference sequence). The CDR3 loop spans 16 amino acids. The chain's CDR3 is CASSLEGAGLNTEAFF. The DNA of the CDR3 is TGTGCCAGCAGCTTAGAAGGCGCGGGTTTGAACACTGAAGCTTTCTTT.

The rearrangement uses TRBV7-6 and TRBJ2-2; D uncertain. This CDR3 comprises 12 residues. CDR1 is SGHVS and CDR2 is FNYEAQ in the germline V gene. Between the trimmed V and J ends, which lost 7 bases and 2 bases, there was a span of 5 bases. The CDR3 loop is CASNRNTGELFF. In DNA, the CDR3 is TGTGCCAGCAACAGAAACACCGGGGAGCTGTTTTTT.

At least ten counts were recorded for this clonotype. The rearrangement uses TRBV7-2 and TRBJ2-3; 9 bases map to TRBD2. The CDR3 extends over 16 amino acids. CDR1 SGHTA and CDR2 FQGNSA come from the germline V gene. J gave up 2 bases and V 2 bases, and 5 bases lay outside the gene matches. CDR3 loop: CASSLLLAGSTDTQYF. In DNA form, the CDR3 reads TGTGCCAGCAGCTTACTACTAGCGGGCTCCACAGATACGCAGTATTTT. Based on the CDR3 plus reference TRBV7-2 and TRBJ2-3, the full variable domain is GAGVSQSPSNKVTEKGKDVELRCDPISGHTALYWYRQSLGQGLEFLIYFQGNSAPDKSGLPSDRFSAERTGGSVSTLTIQRTQQEDSAVYLCASSLLLAGSTDTQYFGPGTRLTVL.

This clonotype appeared a few times. The chain combines TRBV6-2 or TRBV6-3 with TRBJ2-7; TRBD2 agrees at 10 bases. This CDR3 has 15 amino acids. With V trimmed by 2 bases and J by 0 bases, 1 base remained unmatched. CDR1 is MNHEY, CDR2 SVGEGT, per germline. CDR3 in amino acids: CASSYGTSVSYEQYV. The CDR3, as DNA: TGTGCCAGCAGTTACGGGACTAGCGTCTCCTACGAGCAGTACGTC.

This clonotype was found a few times. The chain is built from TRBV25-1 and TRBJ2-1, with 10 bases identical to TRBD1. The junction had 11 bases not matched to a gene; V was cut back by 3 bases and J by 9 bases. Germline loops: CDR1 MGHDK, CDR2 SYGVNS. The CDR3 consists of 16 residues. The CDR3 protein is CASSDLPGQGFTEQFF. CDR3 coding DNA: TGTGCCAGCAGTGACTTGCCGGGACAGGGGTTTACTGAGCAGTTCTTC.

Only a few counts were recorded for this clonotype. The chain's CDR3 is CASSQGSPLNTEAFF. CDR3 nucleotides: TGTGCCAGCTCACAAGGGAGCCCTTTGAACACTGAAGCTTTCTTT. The chain uses TRBV18 and TRBJ1-1; no reliable D call. The CDR3 is 15 residues long. Trimming removed 4 bases from V and 0 bases from J, with 12 bases in between. Germline assignment: CDR1 KGHSH and CDR2 LQKENI.

In its sample, this clonotype was seen many times. The rearrangement uses TRBV6-2 or TRBV6-3 and TRBJ1-1; possible D gene TRBD1, 5 bases. Germline V gene data show CDR1 as MNHEY and CDR2 as SVGEGT. This CDR3 comprises 13 residues. Trimming left V 6 bases short and J 8 bases short, with 16 bases between. For the CDR3, the DNA is TGTGCCAGCAGCCCTCCCGCCAGGGCCGAAGCTTTCTTT. It encodes CASSPPARAEAFF.

This chain uses TRBV27 with TRBJ2-1; 11 nucleotides align to TRBD2. Germline V CDR1 and CDR2: MNHEY, SMNVEV (reference sequence). This CDR3 region has 15 residues. V trimming: 3 bases; J trimming: 7 bases; junction bases outside the gene matches: 5. CDR3 nucleotide sequence: TGTGCCAGCAGTTTTAGCGGGGGGGCATTTAATGAGCAGTTCTTC. Protein: CASSFSGGAFNEQFF.

The chain joins TRBV29-1 to TRBJ2-5; either TRBD1 or TRBD2 may fit D (5 bases each). In germline, CDR1 is SQVTM, CDR2 ANQGSEA. CDR3 length: 15 amino acids. With 6 bases removed from V and 4 bases from J, the gap between germline ends came to 21 bases. The CDR3 loop is CSVVTGTVERETQYF. For the CDR3, the DNA is TGCAGCGTGGTAACCGGGACGGTAGAAAGAGAGACCCAGTACTTC.

The table lists this clonotype with many counts. The DNA for the CDR3 is TGTGCCATCAGTGGCTGGAGCTCTGGAAACACCATATATTTT. Its protein product is CAISGWSSGNTIYF. The gene calls are TRBV10-3 and TRBJ1-3, with D unclear. This CDR3 region has 14 residues. The V gene's germline CDR1 is ENHRY and CDR2 SYGVKD. V shed 4 bases and J shed 0 bases, with 7 bases lying between them.

Many counts were recorded for this clonotype. The chain couples TRBV7-6 to TRBJ2-2; D is ambiguous. Germline lookup yields CDR1 SGHVS and CDR2 FNYEAQ. The CDR3 has 12 residues. The CDR3 DNA follows: TGTGCAGTTAGGGTAAACACCGGGGAGCTGTTTTTT. Amino acids: CAVRVNTGELFF.

This clonotype is labeled medium-sized. CDR3 sequence reads: CASSLSSEGYNEQFF. Here the CDR3 DNA reads TGTGCCAGCAGCTTGAGCTCGGAGGGCTACAATGAGCAGTTCTTC. This chain joins TRBV7-6 and TRBJ2-1; D possibly corresponds to TRBD2 (6 bases). CDR1 is SGHVS and CDR2 is FNYEAQ in the germline V gene. CDR3 length: 15 residues. V lost 3 bases, J lost 3 bases, and 12 bases lay in between.

The table lists this clonotype with many counts. Here the CDR3 DNA reads TGTGCCAGCAGAATCCCAGGGGGGCCTGGAAACACCATATATTTT. Its translation: CASRIPGGPGNTIYF. This sequence joins TRBV28 and TRBJ1-3; the match to TRBD1 covers 7 bases. The germline CDR1 and CDR2 sequences are MDHEN and SYDVKM. The CDR3 is 15 amino acids. With V trimmed by 6 bases and J by 2 bases, 7 bases remained unmatched.

This clonotype was seen a single time. Since a much larger clone is just one base distant, this may be a read error. This chain joins TRBV7-2 and TRBJ1-1; TRBD1 aligns across 7 bases. Germline loops: CDR1 SGHTA, CDR2 FQGNSA. This CDR3 is built from 15 residues. DNA for the CDR3: TGTGCCAACAGCTTCCGGGACAGACCGAACACTGAAGCTTTCTTT. This gives the protein CANSFRDRPNTEAFF.

This clonotype was seen more than once but under ten times. The V call is TRBV7-9, the J call TRBJ1-5; D is perhaps TRBD1 (5 bases). Trimming cost V 8 bases and J 7 bases, with 12 bases left between them. Looked up from germline, CDR1 is SEHNR and CDR2 is FQNEAQ (reference sequence). The CDR3 extends over 12 amino acids. The DNA for the CDR3 is TGTGCCAGCTCTCTCGACAGCCAGCCCCAGCATTTT. Translated, it gives CASSLDSQPQHF.

This clonotype was observed at least ten times. The chain recombines TRBV7-2 with TRBJ2-3, with D unresolved. The V end lost 5 bases, the J end lost 5 bases, and 11 bases lay between the germline ends. This CDR3 is 13 amino acids long. Germline values: CDR1 SGHTA, CDR2 FQGNSA. The CDR3: CASSVHPGDTQYF. CDR3 sequence (DNA): TGTGCCAGCAGCGTACACCCCGGAGATACGCAGTATTTT.

As for this clonotype: A single base separates this from a much larger clone, so it may be a read error. The genes are TRBV12-5 and TRBJ1-2, with a possible D match to TRBD1 (5 bases). The CDR3 has 13 residues. Germline values: CDR1 LGHNT, CDR2 FRNRAP. In DNA form, the CDR3 reads TGTGTTAGTGGACGGGGAGGGGATCATGGCTACACCTTC. Protein product: CVSGRGGDHGYTF.

CDR3 region: CASRPGRRSGNTIYF. The CDR3 DNA follows: TGTGCCAGCAGACCCGGACGACGCTCTGGAAACACCATATATTTT. The V and J genes are TRBV28 and TRBJ1-3; D unresolved. Germline V gives CDR1 MDHEN, CDR2 SYDVKM. Trimming took off 6 bases at V and 0 bases at J, with 12 bases between the two ends. This CDR3 region has 15 residues.

The table lists this clonotype with many counts. The rearrangement uses TRBV28 and TRBJ1-2; D not certain. Trimming took 6 bases from V and 7 from J, leaving 18 bases between them. This CDR3 has 14 amino acids. Germline values: CDR1 MDHEN, CDR2 SYDVKM. This CDR3 reads CASSYIRGSGGYTF. CDR3 in DNA: TGTGCCAGCAGCTATATCCGGGGATCGGGTGGCTACACCTTC.

The chain's CDR3 is CASSQFVLPTPGNTIYF. CDR3 nucleotides: TGTGCCAGCAGCCAATTCGTCTTACCGACGCCTGGAAACACCATATATTTT. This chain uses TRBV3-1 with TRBJ1-3; no definite D call. Germline loops: CDR1 LGHDT, CDR2 YNNKEL (reference sequence). This CDR3 is built from 17 residues. Trimming removed 2 bases at V and 2 bases at J, with 16 bases between.

Regarding this clonotype: This may come from a read error, since a much larger clone is one base off. This is likely a read error, given that the CDR3 carries no conserved phenylalanine or tryptophan at its end. CDR3 loop: CASTMGGEPDEQFI. In nucleotides, the CDR3 is TGTGCCAGCACCATGGGGGGGGAACCGGATGAGCAGTTCATC. The chain recombines TRBV12-3 or TRBV12-4 with TRBJ2-1; 7 bases are shared with TRBD2. Germline trimming cut 7 bases from V and 8 bases from J; bases unmatched to any gene: 11. The CDR3 runs 14 residues.